This is a list of T cell receptor beta chains from one sample in a study of blood T cell repertoires in COVID-19. Profiled with immunoSEQ multiplex PCR; TCRdb holds only in-frame clones, not every one. This table holds under 100,000 clones, 80% to 90% found once. Sample: peripheral blood. The receptor source for this set is a human donor in a cohort sampled during active COVID-19. CDR3s include the opening cysteine and the closing phenylalanine or tryptophan. Fields, in order: J gene, V gene, D gene, clone size, CDR3 DNA, CDR3 protein. The D gene is left open where the match is weak. Some rows have no size entry. The others give once, few or many, or a class for an expanded clone.

TRBJ2-4 TRBV12-3/TRBV12-4 TRBD1 once TGTGCCAGCACCCGGACAGGCTGGAACATTCAGTACTTC CASTRTGWNIQYF
TRBJ2-3 TRBV5-1 TRBD2 NA TGCGCCAGCAGCAGTCAACCAGCGGGGAGTACCACAGATACGCAGTATTTT CASSSQPAGSTTDTQYF
TRBJ1-2 TRBV7-9 NA NA TGTGCCAGCAGCCCTAGGGGGGGAGACTATGGCTACACCTTC CASSPRGGDYGYTF
TRBJ1-1 TRBV5-1 NA few TGCGCCAGCAGCACGACACAGGGCCCGAACACTGAAGCTTTCTTT CASSTTQGPNTEAFF
TRBJ1-1 TRBV10-3 TRBD1 few TGTGCCATCAGTGACACGGGACAGGCGCTGAACACTGAAGCTTTCTTT CAISDTGQALNTEAFF
TRBJ1-1 TRBV29-1 TRBD1 NA TGCAGCGTTGAAAGATTCGACAGGGGGACTGAAGCTTTCTTT CSVERFDRGTEAFF
TRBJ1-1 TRBV9 NA NA TGTGCCAGCAGCGTAGGACAGGAGAGCACTGAAGCTTTCTTT CASSVGQESTEAFF
TRBJ1-1 TRBV6-5 TRBD1 NA TGTGCCAGCAGTTTCTCCAGGACAGGGAACACTGAAGCTTTCTTT CASSFSRTGNTEAFF
TRBJ2-7 TRBV5-1 TRBD1 NA TGCGCCAGCAGCTTGATTGGACAGGGGCCCTCCTACGAGCAGTACTTC CASSLIGQGPSYEQYF
TRBJ1-1 TRBV18 NA NA TGTGCCAGCTCAGAATCGTGGGGGGGGAACACTGAAGCTTTCTTT CASSESWGGNTEAFF
TRBJ2-2 TRBV7-8 NA few TGTGCCAGCATCCTCGGGGGACCCCCCGGGGAGCTGTTTTTT CASILGGPPGELFF
TRBJ1-5 TRBV6-5 NA NA TGTGCCAGCAGTTACGGCGGAAGCGGGCAGCCCCAGCATTTT CASSYGGSGQPQHF
TRBJ1-2 TRBV9 TRBD1 NA TGTGCCAGCACCACAGGGGAGTATGGCTACACCTTC CASTTGEYGYTF
TRBJ1-1 TRBV6-5 TRBD1 NA TGTGCCAGCAGTTATTCGACAGGGGGATTGAGGACTGAAGCTTTCTTT CASSYSTGGLRTEAFF
TRBJ1-1 TRBV11-2 TRBD1 few TGTGCCAGCAGCTTAGCTGGGACAGGGAGCGCTTTCTTT CASSLAGTGSAFF
TRBJ2-7 TRBV7-9 TRBD2 NA TGTGCCAGCGTCCCCCGCGGGGGGGCCTACGAGCAGTACTTC CASVPRGGAYEQYF
TRBJ1-1 TRBV5-1 NA NA TGCGCCAGCAGCCCCGACACAGGGGAAGCTTTCTTT CASSPDTGEAFF
TRBJ1-6 TRBV19 NA NA TGTGCCAGTAGTACCCGACAGAGCAATAATTCACCCCTCCACTTT CASSTRQSNNSPLHF
TRBJ1-2 TRBV10-2 NA few TGCGCCAGCAGTGATTTGAGCGGGGCGGGCACCTTC CASSDLSGAGTF
TRBJ1-2 TRBV5-4 TRBD1 few TGTGCCAGCCGAGCTTGGTCCGGAGGGGGCGCTTATGGCTACACCTTC CASRAWSGGGAYGYTF
TRBJ1-3 TRBV6-6 NA NA TGTGCCAGCAGTCCCAAAGGAAACACCATATATTTT CASSPKGNTIYF
TRBJ2-2 TRBV5-6 TRBD2 NA TGTGCCAGCAGCTTCAAACTAGCGGGGGTAGACACCGGGGAGCTGTTTTTT CASSFKLAGVDTGELFF
TRBJ1-2 TRBV14 NA NA TGTGCCAGCAGCCGAGACCTCTATGGCTACACCTTC CASSRDLYGYTF
TRBJ2-3 TRBV5-1 NA once TGCGCCAGCAGCTTGGGTCAGACAGCAACCCCAGATACGCAGTATTTT CASSLGQTATPDTQYF
TRBJ2-7 TRBV12-3/TRBV12-4 TRBD1 NA TGTGCCAGCAGGCGACAGGGGGCCTACGAGCAGTACTTC CASRRQGAYEQYF
TRBJ1-3 TRBV6-4 TRBD1 NA TGTGCCAGCAGTGACCCTCTAGACAGGGGTCGTGAATCTGGAAACACCATATATTTT CASSDPLDRGRESGNTIYF
TRBJ2-1 TRBV5-5 TRBD2 once TGTGCCAGCAGCCCTAGCGGGGGACACAATGAGCAGTTCTTC CASSPSGGHNEQFF
TRBJ2-3 TRBV5-1 TRBD2 once TGCGCCAGCAGCTTTAGCGGGGACACAGATACGCAGTATTTT CASSFSGDTDTQYF
TRBJ2-5 TRBV3-1/TRBV3-2 TRBD2 NA TGTGCCAGCAGACTTAGCGGGGGGGCGTCGGAGACCCAGTACTTC CASRLSGGASETQYF